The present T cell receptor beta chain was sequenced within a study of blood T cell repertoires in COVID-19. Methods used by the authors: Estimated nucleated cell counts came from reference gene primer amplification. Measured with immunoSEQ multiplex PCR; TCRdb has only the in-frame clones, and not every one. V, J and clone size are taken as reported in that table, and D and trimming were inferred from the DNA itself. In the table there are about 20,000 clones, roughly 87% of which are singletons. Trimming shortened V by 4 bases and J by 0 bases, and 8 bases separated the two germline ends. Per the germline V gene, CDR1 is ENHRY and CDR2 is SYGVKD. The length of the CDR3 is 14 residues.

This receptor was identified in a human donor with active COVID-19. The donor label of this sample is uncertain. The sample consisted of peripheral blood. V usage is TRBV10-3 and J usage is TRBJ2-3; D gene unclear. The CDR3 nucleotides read TGTGCCATCAGTGTGGCCAAAAGCACAGATACGCAGTATTTT. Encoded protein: CAISVAKSTDTQYF.